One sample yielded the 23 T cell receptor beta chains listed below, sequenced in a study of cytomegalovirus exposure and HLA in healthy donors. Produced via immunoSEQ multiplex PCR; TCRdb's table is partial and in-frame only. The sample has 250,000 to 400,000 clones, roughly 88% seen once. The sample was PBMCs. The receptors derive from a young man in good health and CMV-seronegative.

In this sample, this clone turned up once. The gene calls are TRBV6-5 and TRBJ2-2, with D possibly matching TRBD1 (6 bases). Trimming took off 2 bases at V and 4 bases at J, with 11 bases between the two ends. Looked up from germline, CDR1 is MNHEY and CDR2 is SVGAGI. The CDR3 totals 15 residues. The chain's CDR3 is CASSYATGPTGELFF. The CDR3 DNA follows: TGTGCCAGCAGTTACGCAACAGGGCCCACCGGGGAGCTGTTTTTT.

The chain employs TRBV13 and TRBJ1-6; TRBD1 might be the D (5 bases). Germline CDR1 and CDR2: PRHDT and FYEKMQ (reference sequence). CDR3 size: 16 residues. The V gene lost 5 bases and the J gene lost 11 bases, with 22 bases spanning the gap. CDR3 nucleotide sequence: TGTGCCAGCAGCCGAGGGGTCCCGGGAGGGGAGACACCCCTCCACTTT. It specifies CASSRGVPGGETPLHF.

CDR3 protein: CASSAGTGEGSPLHF. The CDR3 DNA reads as TGTGCCAGCAGCGCTGGGACAGGTGAAGGGTCACCCCTCCACTTT. The chain joins TRBV5-4 to TRBJ1-6; 8 nucleotides match TRBD1. CDR3 length: 15 amino acids. Germline-derived CDR1 and CDR2 are SGHNT and YYREEE (reference sequence). V shed 4 bases, J shed 10 bases, and the junction held 10 bases outside the gene matches.

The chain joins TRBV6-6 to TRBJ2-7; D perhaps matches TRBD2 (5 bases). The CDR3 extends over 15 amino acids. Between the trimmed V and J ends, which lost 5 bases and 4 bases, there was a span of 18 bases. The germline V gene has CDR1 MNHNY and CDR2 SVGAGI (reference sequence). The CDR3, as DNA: TGTGCCAGCAGTGGAACCGGGAAGGAAGGATACGAGCAGTACTTC. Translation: CASSGTGKEGYEQYF.

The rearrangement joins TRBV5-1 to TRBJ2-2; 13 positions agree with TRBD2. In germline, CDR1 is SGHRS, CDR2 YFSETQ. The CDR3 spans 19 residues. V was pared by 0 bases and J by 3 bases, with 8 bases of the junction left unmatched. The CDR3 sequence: CASSLAVRTSGGYTGELFF. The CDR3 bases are TGCGCCAGCAGCTTGGCCGTTAGGACTAGCGGGGGCTACACCGGGGAGCTGTTTTTT. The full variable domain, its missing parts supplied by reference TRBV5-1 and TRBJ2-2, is KAGVTQTPRYLIKTRGQQVTLSCSPISGHRSVSWYQQTPGQGLQFLFEYFSETQRNKGNFPGRFSGRQFSNSRSEMNVSTLELGDSALYLCASSLAVRTSGGYTGELFFGEGSRLTVL.

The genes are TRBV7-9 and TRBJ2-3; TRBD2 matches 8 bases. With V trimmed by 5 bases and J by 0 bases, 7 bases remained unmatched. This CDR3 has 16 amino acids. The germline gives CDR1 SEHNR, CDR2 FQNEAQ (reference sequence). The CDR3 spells CASSRRAGASTDTQYF. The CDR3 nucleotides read TGTGCCAGCAGCCGTCGAGCGGGGGCGAGCACAGATACGCAGTATTTT. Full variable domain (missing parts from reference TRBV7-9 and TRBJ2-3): DTGVSQNPRHKITKRGQNVTFRCDPISEHNRLYWYRQTLGQGPEFLTYFQNEAQLEKSRLLSDRFSAERPKGSFSTLEIQRTEQGDSAMYLCASSRRAGASTDTQYFGPGTRLTVL.

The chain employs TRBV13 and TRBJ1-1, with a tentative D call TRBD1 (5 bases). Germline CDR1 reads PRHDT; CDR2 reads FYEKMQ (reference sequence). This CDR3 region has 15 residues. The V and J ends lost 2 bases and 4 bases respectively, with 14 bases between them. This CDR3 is CASSLTGGLPTEAFF. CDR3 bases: TGTGCCAGCAGCTTAACAGGCGGTCTGCCCACTGAAGCTTTCTTT.

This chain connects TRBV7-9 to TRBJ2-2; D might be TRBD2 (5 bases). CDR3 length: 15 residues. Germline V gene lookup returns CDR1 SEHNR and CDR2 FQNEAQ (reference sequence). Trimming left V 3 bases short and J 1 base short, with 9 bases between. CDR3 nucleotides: TGTGCCAGCAGCTTCTCCGGGGAGAACACCGGGGAGCTGTTTTTT. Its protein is CASSFSGENTGELFF.

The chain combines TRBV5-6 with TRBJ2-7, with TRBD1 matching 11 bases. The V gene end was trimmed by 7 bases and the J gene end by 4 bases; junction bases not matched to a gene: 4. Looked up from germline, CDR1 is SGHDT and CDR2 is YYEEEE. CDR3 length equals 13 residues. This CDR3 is CASDGTGGYEQYF. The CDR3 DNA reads TGTGCCAGCGACGGGACAGGGGGGTACGAGCAGTACTTC. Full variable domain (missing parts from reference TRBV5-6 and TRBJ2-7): DAGVTQSPTHLIKTRGQQVTLRCSPKSGHDTVSWYQQALGQGPQFIFQYYEEEERQRGNFPDRFSGHQFPNYSSELNVNALLLGDSALYLCASDGTGGYEQYFGPGTRLTVT.

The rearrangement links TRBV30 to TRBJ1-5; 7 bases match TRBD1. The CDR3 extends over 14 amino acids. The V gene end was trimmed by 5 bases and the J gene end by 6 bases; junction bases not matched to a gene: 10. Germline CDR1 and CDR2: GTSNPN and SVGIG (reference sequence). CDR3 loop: CAWGLTGVGQPQHF. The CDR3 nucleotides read TGTGCCTGGGGCTTAACAGGGGTGGGTCAGCCCCAGCATTTT.

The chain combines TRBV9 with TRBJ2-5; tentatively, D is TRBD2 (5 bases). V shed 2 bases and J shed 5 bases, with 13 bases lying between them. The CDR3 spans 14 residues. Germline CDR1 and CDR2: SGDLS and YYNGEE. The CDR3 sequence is CASSVEGHDETQYF. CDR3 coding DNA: TGTGCCAGCAGCGTTGAGGGCCACGATGAGACCCAGTACTTC.

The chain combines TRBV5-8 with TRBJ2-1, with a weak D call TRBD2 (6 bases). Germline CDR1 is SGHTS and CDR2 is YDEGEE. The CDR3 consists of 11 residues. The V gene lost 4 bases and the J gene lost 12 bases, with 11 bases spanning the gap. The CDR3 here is CASSAGPGQFF. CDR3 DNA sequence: TGTGCCAGCAGCGCGGGACCGGGGCAGTTCTTC.

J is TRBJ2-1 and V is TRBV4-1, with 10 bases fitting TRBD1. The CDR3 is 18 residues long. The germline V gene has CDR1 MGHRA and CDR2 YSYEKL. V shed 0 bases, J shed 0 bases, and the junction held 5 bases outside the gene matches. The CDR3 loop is CASSQELTGGNSYNEQFF. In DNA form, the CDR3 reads TGCGCCAGCAGCCAAGAGCTGACAGGGGGCAACTCCTACAATGAGCAGTTCTTC.

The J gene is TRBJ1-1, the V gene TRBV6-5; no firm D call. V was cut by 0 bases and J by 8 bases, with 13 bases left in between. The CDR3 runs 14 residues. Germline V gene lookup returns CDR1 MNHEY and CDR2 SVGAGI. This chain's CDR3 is CASSYSITPVEAFF. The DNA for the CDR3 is TGTGCCAGCAGTTACTCTATAACCCCGGTAGAAGCTTTCTTT.

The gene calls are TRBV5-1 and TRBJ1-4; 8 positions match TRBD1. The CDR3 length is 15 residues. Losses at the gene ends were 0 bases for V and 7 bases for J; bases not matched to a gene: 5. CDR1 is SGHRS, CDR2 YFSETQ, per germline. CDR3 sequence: CASSLAGGRSEKLFF. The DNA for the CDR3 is TGCGCCAGCAGCTTGGCAGGGGGCCGGAGTGAAAAACTGTTTTTT.

The CDR3 bases are TGTGCCATCAGCTCGAGACAGGGGGAAAAACTGTTTTTT. Its translation: CAISSRQGEKLFF. The chain links TRBV10-3 to TRBJ1-4; TRBD1 matches at 8 bases. This CDR3 is 13 amino acids long. V was pared by 6 bases and J by 8 bases, with 5 bases of the junction left unmatched. CDR1 is ENHRY and CDR2 is SYGVKD in the germline V gene.

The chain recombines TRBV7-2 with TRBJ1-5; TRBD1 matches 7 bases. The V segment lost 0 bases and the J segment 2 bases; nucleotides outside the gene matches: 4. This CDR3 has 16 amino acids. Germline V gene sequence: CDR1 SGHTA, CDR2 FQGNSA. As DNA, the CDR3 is TGTGCCAGCAGCTTAGCGGGCAGGGGGGGCAATCAGCCCCAGCATTTT. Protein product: CASSLAGRGGNQPQHF.

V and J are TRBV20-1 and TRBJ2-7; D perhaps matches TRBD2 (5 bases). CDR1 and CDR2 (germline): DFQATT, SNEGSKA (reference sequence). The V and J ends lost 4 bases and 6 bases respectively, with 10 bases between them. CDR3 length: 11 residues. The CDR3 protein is CSAKLGSEQYF. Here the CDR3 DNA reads TGCAGTGCTAAACTGGGGAGCGAGCAGTACTTC.

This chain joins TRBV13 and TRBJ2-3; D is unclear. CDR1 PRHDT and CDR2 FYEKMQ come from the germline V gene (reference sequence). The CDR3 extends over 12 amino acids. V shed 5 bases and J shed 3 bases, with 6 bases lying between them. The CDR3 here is CASSILTDTQYF. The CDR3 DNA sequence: TGTGCCAGCAGCATCCTGACAGATACGCAGTATTTT.

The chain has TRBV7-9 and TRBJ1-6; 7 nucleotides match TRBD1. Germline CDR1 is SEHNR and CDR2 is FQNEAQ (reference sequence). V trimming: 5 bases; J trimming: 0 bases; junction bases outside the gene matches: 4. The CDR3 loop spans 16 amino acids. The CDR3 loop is CASSPDRSSYNSPLHF. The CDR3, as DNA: TGTGCCAGCAGCCCGGACAGGAGCTCCTATAATTCACCCCTCCACTTT.

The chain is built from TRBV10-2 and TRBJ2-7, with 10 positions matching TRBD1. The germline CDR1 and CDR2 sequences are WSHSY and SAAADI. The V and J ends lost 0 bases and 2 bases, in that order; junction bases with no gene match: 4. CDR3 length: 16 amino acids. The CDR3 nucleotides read TGCGCCAGCAGTGAGTCGAGGGGGACAGGGGCCTACGAGCAGTACTTC. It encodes CASSESRGTGAYEQYF.

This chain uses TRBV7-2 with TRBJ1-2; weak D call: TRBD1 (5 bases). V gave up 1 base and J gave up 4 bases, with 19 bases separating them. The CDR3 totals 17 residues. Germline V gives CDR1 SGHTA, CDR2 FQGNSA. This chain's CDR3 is CASSLESGGARSYGYTF. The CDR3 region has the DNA TGTGCCAGCAGCTTAGAGAGTGGCGGGGCGCGTTCCTATGGCTACACCTTC.

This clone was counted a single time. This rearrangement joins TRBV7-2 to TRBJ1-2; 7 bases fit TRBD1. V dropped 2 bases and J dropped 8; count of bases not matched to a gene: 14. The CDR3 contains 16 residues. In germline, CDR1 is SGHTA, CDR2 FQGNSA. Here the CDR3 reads CASSLSTRGRIKGYTF. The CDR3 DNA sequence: TGTGCCAGCAGCTTATCTACAAGGGGGCGCATCAAGGGCTACACCTTC.